Following are 6 T cell receptor beta chains from one sample sequenced in a study of shared clonotypes between healthy human individuals. The data were produced by immunoSEQ multiplex PCR, yet TCRdb's version contains in-frame clones alone and is incomplete. Counted here are fewer than 1.8 million clones, just under 99% occurring once; the ten biggest clones make up around 0.38%. Source material: naive CD4+ T cells sorted from blood. Specified subset: CD45RA+ positively selected. All receptors come from a man aged 30-40 years in good health.

The rearrangement uses TRBV27 and TRBJ2-1; 10 positions agree with TRBD2. Germline values: CDR1 MNHEY, CDR2 SMNVEV (reference sequence). The CDR3 is 15 residues long. J was trimmed by 2 bases and V by 4 bases; bases with no gene match: 2. The CDR3 nucleotides read TGTGCCAGCAGTTCTACTAGCGGGGCCTACAATGAGCAGTTCTTC. Translation gives CASSSTSGAYNEQFF.

The chain links TRBV5-1 to TRBJ2-7; D is possibly TRBD1 (6 bases). The CDR3 has 14 amino acids. Trimming took off 3 bases at V and 0 bases at J, with 10 bases between the two ends. Germline-derived CDR1 and CDR2 are SGHRS and YFSETQ. This CDR3 reads CASSSWDISYEQYF. CDR3 nucleotide sequence: TGCGCCAGCAGCTCCTGGGACATCTCCTACGAGCAGTACTTC. The variable domain in full, completed from reference TRBV5-1 and TRBJ2-7, reads KAGVTQTPRYLIKTRGQQVTLSCSPISGHRSVSWYQQTPGQGLQFLFEYFSETQRNKGNFPGRFSGRQFSNSRSEMNVSTLELGDSALYLCASSSWDISYEQYFGPGTRLTVT.

The V call is TRBV7-9, the J call TRBJ2-7; no clear D gene. The V end was cut by 5 bases, the J end by 2 bases, with 16 bases between. Germline CDR1 and CDR2: SEHNR and FQNEAQ (reference sequence). CDR3 length: 15 amino acids. For the CDR3, the DNA is TGTGCCAGCAGCCCCATCGTGCCGGCCCCCTACGAGCAGTACTTC. Translated, it gives CASSPIVPAPYEQYF.

The rearrangement links TRBV9 to TRBJ2-3; 7 bases align to TRBD1. Germline CDR1 and CDR2: SGDLS and YYNGEE. The CDR3 runs 16 residues. J was trimmed by 0 bases and V by 3 bases; bases with no gene match: 7. CDR3 amino acids: CASSGSDRESTDTQYF. The CDR3 DNA follows: TGTGCCAGCAGCGGCTCTGACAGGGAGAGCACAGATACGCAGTATTTT. Looking up the rest from reference TRBV9 and TRBJ2-3 gives the full variable domain: DSGVTQTPKHLITATGQRVTLRCSPRSGDLSVYWYQQSLDQGLQFLIQYYNGEERAKGNILERFSAQQFPDLHSELNLSSLELGDSALYFCASSGSDRESTDTQYFGPGTRLTVL.

As concerns this clone: At one of its ends the junction is not consistent with the germline gene, which may arise from a read error. The rearrangement joins TRBV2 to TRBJ1-2, with D perhaps TRBD1 (6 bases). Germline assignment: CDR1 SNHLY and CDR2 FYNNEI. This CDR3 region has 12 residues. CDR3 sequence: CASREGQYGYTF. CDR3 DNA sequence: TGTGCCAGCAGGGAAGGACAGTATGGCTACACCTTC. The complete variable domain, with remaining parts taken from reference TRBV2 and TRBJ1-2, reads EPEVTQTPSHQVTQMGQEVILRCVPISNHLYFYWYRQILGQKVEFLVSFYNNEISEKSEIFDDQFSVERPDGSNFTLKIRSTKLEDSAMYFCASREGQYGYTFGSGTRLTVV.

This chain connects TRBV18 to TRBJ2-1, with 9 bases lining up with TRBD1. This CDR3 spans 17 amino acids. In germline, CDR1 is KGHSH, CDR2 LQKENI. With 5 bases clipped from V and 7 bases from J, the junction kept 15 bases outside the gene matches. As DNA, the CDR3 is TGTGCCAGCTCAACCGGACAGGGGCCCCCTTTACGTAATGAGCAGTTCTTC. This codes for CASSTGQGPPLRNEQFF.